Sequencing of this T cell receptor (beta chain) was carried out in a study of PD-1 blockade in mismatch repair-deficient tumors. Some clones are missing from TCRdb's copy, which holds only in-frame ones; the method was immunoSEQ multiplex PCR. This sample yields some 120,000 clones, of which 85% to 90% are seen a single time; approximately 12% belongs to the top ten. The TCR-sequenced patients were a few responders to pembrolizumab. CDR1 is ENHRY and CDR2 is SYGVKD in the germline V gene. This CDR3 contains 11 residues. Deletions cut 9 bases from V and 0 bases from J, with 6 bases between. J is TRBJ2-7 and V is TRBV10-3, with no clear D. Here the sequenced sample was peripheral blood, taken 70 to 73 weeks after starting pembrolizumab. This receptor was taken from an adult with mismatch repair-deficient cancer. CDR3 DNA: TGTGCCATACAAGACTCCTACGAGCAGTACTTC. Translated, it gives CAIQDSYEQYF.